Below, 13 T cell receptor beta chains from the same sample are listed, as sequenced in a study of identical twins. TCRdb re-analysed the 5' RACE reads in MiXCR, keeping a single row per CDR3 protein. There are about 190,000 distinct CDR3 sequences in the sample; less than 20% occur only once, and 40% lies in the top ten. This sample was shared with a second study, whose subject was T cells expressing NK-cell markers.

Sequencing was done on a sample of CD8+ T cells sorted from blood. Receptor source: a woman between 18 and 29 years old in good health.

Many counts were recorded for this clonotype. The chain links TRBV4-3 to TRBJ2-1; 11 bases align to TRBD2. Germline V gene lookup returns CDR1 LGHNA and CDR2 YSLEER. The junction had 3 bases not matched to a gene; V was cut back by 2 bases and J by 3 bases. The CDR3 consists of 16 residues. The CDR3 nucleotides read TGCGCCAGCAGCCAAAAAACTAGCGGGGGCTACAATGAGCAGTTCTTC. This gives the protein CASSQKTSGGYNEQFF.

The chain employs TRBV2 and TRBJ1-5; D is ambiguous. This CDR3 spans 16 amino acids. The germline V gene has CDR1 SNHLY and CDR2 FYNNEI. The germline V and J ends were trimmed by 2 bases and 3 bases, with 14 bases remaining between them. The CDR3 DNA reads TGTGCCAGCAGTGAATCCCCTGAATTAACCAATCAGCCCCAGCATTTT. Translated: CASSESPELTNQPQHF.

V gene TRBV29-1 combines with J gene TRBJ1-3, with 9 bases matching TRBD1. V lost 6 bases and J lost 4; bases outside the gene matches: 1. The germline V gene encodes CDR1 SQVTM and CDR2 ANQGSEA. The CDR3 is 12 residues long. The CDR3 coding sequence is TGCAGCGTCGGGACAGGGGGAAACACCATATATTTT. The encoded protein is CSVGTGGNTIYF.

This clonotype was detected only a few times. The chain is built from TRBV19 and TRBJ1-4; D ambiguous. V was clipped by 3 bases and J by 8 bases, with 10 bases between them. In germline, CDR1 is LNHDA, CDR2 SQIVND (reference sequence). The CDR3 runs 13 residues. CDR3 region: CASSIGVREKLFF. The CDR3 DNA is TGTGCCAGTAGTATCGGAGTGAGGGAAAAACTGTTTTTT.

The chain carries TRBV15 and TRBJ2-7; TRBD2 matches at 9 bases. CDR1 and CDR2 (germline): LNHNV, YYDKDF (reference sequence). The J segment lost 2 bases and the V segment lost 0 bases, leaving 8 bases of the junction unmatched. CDR3 size: 17 residues. CDR3 nucleotides: TGTGCCACCAGCAGAGATCTAGCGGGGACCGGCACCTACGAGCAGTACTTC. It codes for CATSRDLAGTGTYEQYF.

This clonotype was seen only a few times. The CDR3 loop is CASSFPPGLAGTPTDTQYF. DNA of the CDR3: TGCGCCAGCAGCTTCCCTCCGGGACTAGCGGGGACTCCCACAGATACGCAGTATTTT. The chain uses TRBV5-1 and TRBJ2-3; 13 nucleotides line up with TRBD2. The germline CDR1 and CDR2 sequences are SGHRS and YFSETQ. CDR3 size: 19 residues. V shed 2 bases, J shed 2 bases, and the junction held 11 bases outside the gene matches. The full variable domain, completed using reference TRBV5-1 and TRBJ2-3, is KAGVTQTPRYLIKTRGQQVTLSCSPISGHRSVSWYQQTPGQGLQFLFEYFSETQRNKGNFPGRFSGRQFSNSRSEMNVSTLELGDSALYLCASSFPPGLAGTPTDTQYFGPGTRLTVL.

The J gene is TRBJ2-7, the V gene TRBV7-9; a possible D gene is TRBD1 (6 bases). Germline CDR1 reads SEHNR; CDR2 reads FQNEAQ (reference sequence). V was pared by 3 bases and J by 4 bases, with 13 bases between. The CDR3 has 14 residues. As DNA, the CDR3 is TGTGCCAGCAGCTTCCGGACAGACCAGTACGAGCAGTACTTC. It translates to CASSFRTDQYEQYF. Variable domain in full (rest from reference TRBV7-9 and TRBJ2-7): DTGVSQNPRHKITKRGQNVTFRCDPISEHNRLYWYRQTLGQGPEFLTYFQNEAQLEKSRLLSDRFSAERPKGSFSTLEIQRTEQGDSAMYLCASSFRTDQYEQYFGPGTRLTVT.

J is TRBJ1-1 and V is TRBV29-1; D is perhaps TRBD1 (5 bases). Deletions cut 1 base from V and 0 bases from J, with 9 bases between. Germline CDR1 is SQVTM and CDR2 is ANQGSEA. This CDR3 is 14 amino acids long. Here the CDR3 DNA reads TGCAGCGTTGAAGGGGAGGGGCTGAACACTGAAGCTTTCTTT. It specifies CSVEGEGLNTEAFF.

This clonotype was found many times. This rearrangement joins TRBV10-3 to TRBJ2-5, with 7 positions matching TRBD2. The germline gives CDR1 ENHRY, CDR2 SYGVKD. V was pared by 4 bases and J by 2 bases, with 4 bases of the junction left unmatched. CDR3 length equals 14 residues. CDR3 residues: CAISGSAGQETQYF. The CDR3 bases are TGTGCCATCAGTGGATCAGCGGGACAAGAGACCCAGTACTTC.

The rearrangement links TRBV3-1 to TRBJ2-7; possible D gene TRBD1, 5 bases. Per germline, CDR1 LGHDT and CDR2 YNNKEL (reference sequence). Between the trimmed V and J ends, which lost 3 bases and 4 bases, there was a span of 10 bases. The CDR3 runs to 13 residues. The CDR3 here is CASSHQGPYEQYF. CDR3 DNA: TGTGCCAGCAGCCACCAGGGTCCTTACGAGCAGTACTTC.

CDR3 in amino acids: CASSLTSGGLNEQFF. The CDR3 DNA reads as TGTGCCAGCAGCCTGACTAGCGGGGGCCTCAATGAGCAGTTCTTC. The rearrangement links TRBV7-2 to TRBJ2-1; TRBD2 matches at 12 bases. The CDR3 is 15 residues long. Germline lookup yields CDR1 SGHTA and CDR2 FQGNSA. V lost 5 bases and J lost 6; bases outside the gene matches: 5.

This clonotype turned up a few times. The chain joins TRBV12-3 or TRBV12-4 to TRBJ1-5; no firm D call. Trimming stripped 5 bases from V and 2 bases from J, with 7 bases between. This CDR3 is built from 13 residues. The DNA for the CDR3 is TGTGCCAGCAGTAAAAGGGGCAATCAGCCCCAGCATTTT. Protein: CASSKRGNQPQHF.

V is TRBV11-3 and J is TRBJ2-5; D is perhaps TRBD1 or TRBD2 (5 bases each). Germline CDR1 and CDR2: SGHNT and YENEEA. The CDR3 is 12 amino acids. V lost 8 bases and J lost 7, with 14 bases in between. The CDR3 protein is CASEGTTGTQYF. CDR3 nucleotide sequence: TGTGCCAGCGAAGGGACCACGGGGACCCAGTACTTC.